The sequence of this TCR beta chain was determined in a study of blood T cells in healthy people across ages. About the research overall: With template switching, about one barcoded beta molecule was captured per two T cells. The study's findings and limits: Researchers report that TCR beta diversity correlated strongly with naive T cell percentage. Long-lived donors had more naive CD4+ cells and higher diversity than aged donors.

On this clonotype itself: What it binds is not known. A read error may account for a junction end that differs from germline.

A sample-barcoded 5' primer and a J-beta primer mix were used in a second PCR of roughly 7 to 12 cycles. A 12-random-nucleotide template-switch adaptor tagged each cDNA molecule. MiXCR was run by TCRdb on the 5' RACE reads, yielding one entry per CDR3 protein. Here the sample spans about 1.1 million distinct CDR3 sequences, about two fifths being singletons. Looked up from germline, CDR1 is LGHNA and CDR2 is YNFKEQ. The CDR3 totals 14 residues. The sequence derives from a man aged 18 to 30 in good health. This rearrangement joins TRBV4-2 to TRBJ2-5; D might be TRBD2 (5 bases). The specimen was blood. As DNA, the CDR3 is TGTGCCAGCAGCCAATTTAACAGCGGAGAGTCCCAGTACTTC. Residues: CASSQFNSGESQYF.